Presented here are 27 T cell receptor beta chains from one specimen sequenced in a study of T-cell memory formation after mild COVID-19. Using its own MiXCR run on the 5' RACE reads, TCRdb lists one record per CDR3 protein. The sample contains 200,000 to 300,000 distinct CDR3 sequences, 8.5% to 9.5% of which appear only once. Sequencing was done on a sample of PBMCs or a T cell subset sorted from them (not recorded which). The receptor source for this set is a man younger than 35 who had mild COVID-19 (a few samples of this study predate the infection). Cell type and time point are not known.

This clonotype was counted only a few times. V and J are TRBV6-2 or TRBV6-3 and TRBJ1-5; the D gene is possibly TRBD1 (5 bases). CDR1 is MNHEY and CDR2 is SVGEGT in the germline V gene. The CDR3 length is 14 residues. The V end lost 2 bases, the J end lost 4 bases, and 9 bases lay between the germline ends. CDR3 nucleotide sequence: TGTGCCAGCAGTTACGCAGGGATTAATCAGCCCCAGCATTTT. Protein: CASSYAGINQPQHF.

The rearrangement joins TRBV2 to TRBJ2-3; perhaps TRBD2 as D (5 bases). The germline gives CDR1 SNHLY, CDR2 FYNNEI. V shed 11 bases and J shed 2 bases, with 17 bases lying between them. The CDR3 loop spans 14 amino acids. CDR3 nucleotide sequence: TGTGCCGGACGGGATTACGAAGACACAGATACGCAGTATTTT. Protein product: CAGRDYEDTDTQYF.

This clonotype was observed many times. This chain uses TRBV4-3 with TRBJ2-5; maybe TRBD2 (5 bases). CDR3 length equals 16 residues. Trimming removed 0 bases from V and 5 bases from J, with 16 bases in between. Germline assignment: CDR1 LGHNA and CDR2 YSLEER. The CDR3 here is CASSQDRVGRRETQYF. In nucleotides, the CDR3 is TGCGCCAGCAGCCAAGATCGAGTTGGGAGACGGGAGACCCAGTACTTC.

V usage is TRBV6-5 and J usage is TRBJ1-1, with a tentative D call TRBD1 (6 bases). The CDR3 runs to 11 residues. Germline V lookup: CDR1 MNHEY, CDR2 SVGAGI. Trimming took off 4 bases at V and 11 bases at J, with 11 bases between the two ends. The CDR3 DNA reads TGTGCCAGCAGTTGGCAGGGGATGGCTTTCTTT. Translating gives CASSWQGMAFF.

This clonotype showed up many times. Written as DNA, the CDR3 is TGTGCCAGCAGGAAGCTCCCGGATGGCACTGAAGCTTTCTTT. This encodes CASRKLPDGTEAFF. The chain joins TRBV3-1 to TRBJ1-1; no clear D gene. V was pared by 6 bases and J by 4 bases, with 15 bases between. The CDR3 sequence is 14 residues long. CDR1 LGHDT and CDR2 YNNKEL come from the germline V gene (reference sequence).

This clonotype was seen repeatedly, ten times or more. The CDR3 nucleotides read TGCGCCAGCAGCCAAGATCCGCTGGGGCAGGGGGCCTGGGAGACCCAGTACTTC. It yields the protein CASSQDPLGQGAWETQYF. This chain joins TRBV4-3 and TRBJ2-5; 8 nucleotides match TRBD1. The CDR3 sequence is 18 residues long. Per the germline V gene, CDR1 is LGHNA and CDR2 is YSLEER. Unmatched junction bases numbered 14, after V lost 0 bases and J lost 5 bases.

The V gene is TRBV4-1, the J gene TRBJ1-5; D perhaps matches TRBD1 (5 bases). V shed 1 base and J shed 2 bases, with 9 bases lying between them. This CDR3 contains 15 residues. Germline CDR1 is MGHRA and CDR2 is YSYEKL. The CDR3 spells CASSQVGVGNQPQHF. DNA of the CDR3: TGCGCCAGCAGCCAAGTAGGGGTTGGCAATCAGCCCCAGCATTTT.

The V gene is TRBV7-6, the J gene TRBJ2-5, with a tentative D call TRBD1 (6 bases). Germline lookup yields CDR1 SGHVS and CDR2 FNYEAQ. The length of the CDR3 is 12 residues. Trimming removed 5 bases from V and 9 bases from J, with 13 bases in between. The CDR3: CASSETGKAQYF. In DNA, the CDR3 is TGTGCCAGCAGCGAAACAGGGAAGGCCCAGTACTTC.

The rearrangement joins TRBV12-3 or TRBV12-4 to TRBJ2-1; 10 bases align to TRBD2. CDR3 size: 15 residues. The V gene end was trimmed by 3 bases and the J gene end by 6 bases; junction bases not matched to a gene: 5. CDR3 region: CASSLERGGFNEQFF. CDR3 DNA: TGTGCCAGCAGTTTGGAGCGGGGGGGCTTCAATGAGCAGTTCTTC.

The chain uses TRBV12-3 or TRBV12-4 and TRBJ1-2; D not certain. The CDR3 has 13 residues. V was cut by 5 bases and J by 8 bases, with 15 bases left in between. The CDR3 reads CASSRRVGGGYTF. In DNA form, the CDR3 reads TGTGCCAGCAGTCGACGCGTCGGCGGAGGCTACACCTTC.

The chain carries TRBV5-1 and TRBJ2-3; 8 bases fit TRBD1. Germline V lookup: CDR1 SGHRS, CDR2 YFSETQ. The CDR3 runs 13 residues. V shed 4 bases and J 5 bases; nucleotides not matched to a gene: 3. This CDR3 reads CASSETGEDTQYF. CDR3 sequence (DNA): TGCGCCAGCAGCGAGACAGGGGAAGATACGCAGTATTTT.

This clonotype was detected only a few times. The chain has TRBV5-4 and TRBJ1-2; D call uncertain. Trimming cost V 2 bases and J 3 bases, with 11 bases left between them. The CDR3 runs to 14 residues. Germline V gene data show CDR1 as SGHNT and CDR2 as YYREEE (reference sequence). The CDR3 reads CASSFRTPDYGYTF. The CDR3 DNA sequence: TGTGCCAGCAGCTTCAGGACGCCGGACTATGGCTACACCTTC.

This clonotype was seen at least ten times. V gene TRBV25-1 combines with J gene TRBJ2-3, with D possibly being TRBD2 (5 bases). With 1 base removed from V and 3 bases from J, the gap between germline ends came to 5 bases. In germline, CDR1 is MGHDK, CDR2 SYGVNS. The CDR3 is 13 amino acids. The CDR3 spells CASSESGTDTQYF. DNA for the CDR3: TGTGCCAGCAGTGAATCGGGGACAGATACGCAGTATTTT. The full variable domain, in which reference TRBV25-1 and TRBJ2-3 provide the parts outside the CDR3, is EADIYQTPRYLVIGTGKKITLECSQTMGHDKMYWYQQDPGMELHLIHYSYGVNSTEKGDLSSESTVSRIRTEHFPLTLESARPSHTSQYLCASSESGTDTQYFGPGTRLTVL.

The chain is built from TRBV20-1 and TRBJ2-4, with D unclear. This CDR3 contains 13 residues. V gave up 7 bases and J gave up 0 bases, with 10 bases separating them. Germline V lookup: CDR1 DFQATT, CDR2 SNEGSKA (reference sequence). This CDR3 is CSVAVLAKNIQYF. CDR3 in DNA: TGCAGTGTGGCAGTACTAGCCAAAAACATTCAGTACTTC.

This sequence joins TRBV25-1 and TRBJ1-5, with D possibly being TRBD1 (6 bases). The CDR3 extends over 14 amino acids. The germline CDR1 and CDR2 sequences are MGHDK and SYGVNS. The germline V and J ends were trimmed by 6 bases and 4 bases, with 13 bases remaining between them. CDR3 DNA sequence: TGTGCCAGCAGCGCCGACAGGTGGAATCAGCCCCAGCATTTT. Amino acids: CASSADRWNQPQHF. Combining the CDR3 with reference TRBV25-1 and TRBJ1-5 gives the whole variable domain EADIYQTPRYLVIGTGKKITLECSQTMGHDKMYWYQQDPGMELHLIHYSYGVNSTEKGDLSSESTVSRIRTEHFPLTLESARPSHTSQYLCASSADRWNQPQHFGDGTRLSIL.

This clonotype was picked up many times. CDR3 in amino acids: CASSLSGRPSGVLREQFF. CDR3 coding DNA: TGCGCCAGCAGCTTGAGCGGAAGGCCTAGCGGGGTTCTCAGAGAGCAGTTCTTC. V is TRBV5-1 and J is TRBJ2-1; 9 bases are a match to TRBD2. Trimming at V came to 1 base and at J to 10 bases, leaving 18 bases not matched to a gene. CDR3 length: 18 amino acids. Germline V CDR1 and CDR2: SGHRS, YFSETQ.

The chain has TRBV4-3 and TRBJ1-2; D is perhaps TRBD1 (6 bases). There are 15 residues in the CDR3. Germline V gives CDR1 LGHNA, CDR2 YSLEER. The V end lost 0 bases, the J end lost 8 bases, and 16 bases lay between the germline ends. CDR3 amino acids: CASSQDWQGSRGYTF. The CDR3 DNA follows: TGCGCCAGCAGCCAAGACTGGCAGGGGAGTCGCGGCTACACCTTC.

The chain's CDR3 is CATSRSPSGELFF. The CDR3 bases are TGTGCCACCAGCAGATCTCCTAGCGGGGAGCTGTTTTTT. The V call is TRBV15, the J call TRBJ2-2; D is undetermined. Trimming removed 2 bases at V and 7 bases at J, with 8 bases between. CDR3 length: 13 amino acids. Looked up from germline, CDR1 is LNHNV and CDR2 is YYDKDF (reference sequence).

The chain couples TRBV7-9 to TRBJ1-2; no clear D. The CDR3 extends over 18 amino acids. Trimming stripped 5 bases from V and 4 bases from J, with 26 bases between. CDR1 and CDR2 (germline): SEHNR, FQNEAQ (reference sequence). The CDR3 bases are TGTGCCAGCAGCACGAGGTCCCCCGCAATTCCAAACTCCTATGGCTACACCTTC. Protein product: CASSTRSPAIPNSYGYTF.

A few counts support this clonotype. The V call is TRBV11-3, the J call TRBJ2-1, with TRBD2 as a possible D gene (5 bases). Germline CDR1 and CDR2: SGHNT and YENEEA. This CDR3 region has 14 residues. V was shortened by 0 bases and J by 7 bases, with 10 bases between the two germline ends. The chain's CDR3 is CASSLDRPGNEQFF. The CDR3 DNA reads as TGTGCCAGCAGCTTAGATCGTCCGGGAAATGAGCAGTTCTTC.

This clonotype has a handful of counts. V usage is TRBV6-2 or TRBV6-3 and J usage is TRBJ2-4; D is perhaps TRBD2 (6 bases). V shed 6 bases and J shed 4 bases, with 16 bases lying between them. CDR3 length equals 15 residues. Germline V gene lookup returns CDR1 MNHEY and CDR2 SVGEGT. The DNA of the CDR3 is TGTGCCAGCAGCCCTACGCGGGATCGAAAAAACATTCAGTACTTC. Translated, it gives CASSPTRDRKNIQYF.

This rearrangement joins TRBV29-1 to TRBJ2-1, with D possibly being TRBD1 (5 bases). CDR1 is SQVTM and CDR2 is ANQGSEA in the germline V gene. Trimming took off 8 bases at V and 6 bases at J, with 26 bases between the two ends. CDR3 length equals 16 residues. The CDR3 DNA reads as TGCAGCCTGACTCAGGGCAGGCAAACAAGACGCAATGAGCAGTTCTTC. Translated: CSLTQGRQTRRNEQFF.

This clonotype was recorded many times. The V gene is TRBV7-3, the J gene TRBJ2-5; 7 bases fit TRBD2. The germline gives CDR1 SGHTA, CDR2 FQGTGA. The CDR3 extends over 15 amino acids. Trimming at V came to 2 bases and at J to 5 bases, leaving 8 bases not matched to a gene. The CDR3 sequence is CASSLAGVPQETQYF. CDR3 sequence (DNA): TGTGCCAGCAGCTTAGCGGGGGTCCCTCAGGAGACCCAGTACTTC.

This clonotype was counted ten times or more. The chain links TRBV7-8 to TRBJ1-2; 9 bases map to TRBD1. The CDR3 runs to 14 residues. With 0 bases clipped from V and 8 bases from J, the junction kept 4 bases outside the gene matches. Germline loops: CDR1 SGHVS, CDR2 FQNEAQ. CDR3 DNA: TGTGCCAGCAGCTTAGCCGGACAGGGGACAGGCTACACCTTC. It translates to CASSLAGQGTGYTF. Using reference TRBV7-8 and TRBJ1-2 for the parts outside the CDR3, the full variable domain is GAGVSQSPRYKVAKRGQDVALRCDPISGHVSLFWYQQALGQGPEFLTYFQNEAQLDKSGLPSDRFFAERPEGSVSTLKIQRTQQEDSAVYLCASSLAGQGTGYTFGSGTRLTVV.

V and J are TRBV5-1 and TRBJ2-1; D remains unclear. Germline CDR1 and CDR2: SGHRS and YFSETQ. Trimming removed 0 bases from V and 5 bases from J, with 12 bases in between. This CDR3 comprises 15 residues. In DNA form, the CDR3 reads TGCGCCAGCAGCTTGGCACAGACTCCGAACAATGAGCAGTTCTTC. Translating it yields CASSLAQTPNNEQFF.

This clonotype was observed a few times. The J gene is TRBJ1-5, the V gene TRBV7-2; TRBD1 matches at 10 bases. The CDR3 spans 14 residues. V dropped 8 bases and J dropped 3; count of bases not matched to a gene: 4. Germline assignment: CDR1 SGHTA and CDR2 FQGNSA. The CDR3 region is CASGTGALNQPQHF. DNA for the CDR3: TGTGCCAGCGGGACAGGGGCCCTCAATCAGCCCCAGCATTTT. The entire variable domain, with the rest obtained from reference TRBV7-2 and TRBJ1-5, is as follows: GAGVSQSPSNKVTEKGKDVELRCDPISGHTALYWYRQSLGQGLEFLIYFQGNSAPDKSGLPSDRFSAERTGGSVSTLTIQRTQQEDSAVYLCASGTGALNQPQHFGDGTRLSIL.

The chain links TRBV29-1 to TRBJ2-1; TRBD1 aligns across 12 bases. The J segment lost 8 bases and the V segment lost 4 bases, leaving 3 bases of the junction unmatched. The CDR3 spans 13 residues. Germline V gives CDR1 SQVTM, CDR2 ANQGSEA. The CDR3 nucleotides are TGCAGCGTTGGTGGGACAGGGGGCGATGAGCAGTTCTTC. Translated, it gives CSVGGTGGDEQFF.